These 5 T cell receptor beta chains originate from one sample sequenced in a study of identical twins. TCRdb reanalysed the 5' RACE reads using MiXCR and keeps one entry per CDR3 protein. The sample lists around 470,000 distinct CDR3 sequences, 13% to 15% occurring once. Separately, the same data were catalogued under a study of yellow fever vaccine responses in identical twins.

The specimen sequenced was CD4+ T cells sorted from blood. These receptors came from a woman aged 18-29 years in good health.

V and J are TRBV9 and TRBJ2-7, with TRBD1 as a possible D gene (5 bases). Germline V lookup: CDR1 SGDLS, CDR2 YYNGEE. The CDR3 is 14 amino acids. V was clipped by 2 bases and J by 4 bases, with 13 bases between them. The chain's CDR3 is CASSVVPQGYEQYF. The CDR3 bases are TGTGCCAGCAGCGTCGTACCTCAGGGTTACGAGCAGTACTTC.

V gene TRBV7-9 combines with J gene TRBJ1-5; D remains unclear. The ends were cut back, 4 bases at V and 0 bases at J, with 10 bases in the middle. Germline V gene lookup returns CDR1 SEHNR and CDR2 FQNEAQ (reference sequence). This CDR3 is built from 15 residues. In DNA form, the CDR3 reads TGTGCCAGCAGCTCGACTGGACCTAGCAATCAGCCCCAGCATTTT. Its translation: CASSSTGPSNQPQHF. The full variable domain, in which reference TRBV7-9 and TRBJ1-5 provide the parts outside the CDR3, is DTGVSQNPRHKITKRGQNVTFRCDPISEHNRLYWYRQTLGQGPEFLTYFQNEAQLEKSRLLSDRFSAERPKGSFSTLEIQRTEQGDSAMYLCASSSTGPSNQPQHFGDGTRLSIL.

The CDR3 DNA reads TGCAGCGTTCGCCAATATCCTGGGACAGGGGCCTACGAGCAGTACTTC. Translated: CSVRQYPGTGAYEQYF. This chain connects TRBV29-1 to TRBJ2-7; 10 nucleotides align to TRBD1. The CDR3 totals 16 residues. The germline V gene has CDR1 SQVTM and CDR2 ANQGSEA. V shed 5 bases and J 2 bases; nucleotides not matched to a gene: 12.

This chain uses TRBV2 with TRBJ2-7; TRBD2 matches at 7 bases. Germline trimming cut 4 bases from V and 9 bases from J; bases unmatched to any gene: 3. Germline V gene lookup returns CDR1 SNHLY and CDR2 FYNNEI. The CDR3 runs to 11 residues. The CDR3 DNA sequence: TGTGCCAGCAGTGGGGGACTATCGCAGTACTTC. Translated: CASSGGLSQYF.

Only a few counts were recorded for this clonotype. The chain employs TRBV14 and TRBJ2-2; no clear D gene. The ends were cut back, 3 bases at V and 5 bases at J, with 7 bases in the middle. Germline loops: CDR1 SGHDN, CDR2 FVKESK. The CDR3 length is 13 residues. CDR3 loop: CASSQLVTGELFF. The CDR3 bases are TGTGCCAGCAGCCAGCTAGTGACCGGGGAGCTGTTTTTT.